The 27 T cell receptor beta chains presented below share a single source sample, sequenced in a study of radiation and T cells in renal cell carcinoma. Produced via immunoSEQ multiplex PCR; TCRdb's table is partial and in-frame only. The profile shows about 77,000 clones, 83% of them singletons. Time point in this sample: blood 4 weeks post-SBRT, at nephrectomy. The treatment here: 15 Gy SBRT to primary tumor, nephrectomy 4 weeks later. Material: blood, obtained from a patient whose treatment included radiotherapy and nephrectomy. These receptors came from a woman aged 60 to 75 with renal cell carcinoma.

V usage is TRBV11-3 and J usage is TRBJ2-3; no reliable D call. Trimming cost V 5 bases and J 1 base, with 4 bases left between them. The CDR3 is made up of 12 amino acids. The germline CDR1 and CDR2 sequences are SGHNT and YENEEA. The CDR3, as DNA: TGTGCCAGCAGCACCGGCACAGATACGCAGTATTTT. The encoded protein is CASSTGTDTQYF.

The chain links TRBV28 to TRBJ2-4; unclear D gene. Germline loops: CDR1 MDHEN, CDR2 SYDVKM. The CDR3 is made up of 13 amino acids. The V end was cut by 2 bases, the J end by 8 bases, with 10 bases between. DNA for the CDR3: TGTGCCAGCAGTTTAGCCTTCTGGGACATTCAGTACTTC. It translates to CASSLAFWDIQYF.

The chain has TRBV2 and TRBJ1-2; D is perhaps TRBD1 (5 bases). V was shortened by 7 bases and J by 8 bases, with 23 bases between the two germline ends. This CDR3 is built from 15 residues. Germline V gene sequence: CDR1 SNHLY, CDR2 FYNNEI. CDR3 DNA sequence: TGTGCCAGCACTACCGGGGGTGGGACCACCGGGGGCTACACCTTC. This codes for CASTTGGGTTGGYTF.

V and J are TRBV7-8 and TRBJ2-3; D gene unclear. This CDR3 has 12 residues. Germline V gene data show CDR1 as SGHVS and CDR2 as FQNEAQ. V was pared by 7 bases and J by 4 bases, with 9 bases between. The CDR3 nucleotides are TGTGCCAGCACCTCAAGGGCAGATACGCAGTATTTT. Encoded protein: CASTSRADTQYF.

The chain carries TRBV4-1 and TRBJ1-2; D call uncertain. CDR3 length: 15 amino acids. CDR1 and CDR2 (germline): MGHRA, YSYEKL. The V end lost 0 bases, the J end lost 4 bases, and 12 bases lay between the germline ends. CDR3 residues: CASSQEVFPLYGYTF. The CDR3 bases are TGCGCCAGCAGCCAAGAAGTCTTCCCCCTCTATGGCTACACCTTC.

The V and J genes are TRBV6-6 and TRBJ2-1, with D unresolved. V was pared by 5 bases and J by 5 bases, with 7 bases between. The CDR3 covers 12 residues. Germline V CDR1 and CDR2: MNHNY, SVGAGI (reference sequence). The CDR3 DNA sequence: TGTGCCAGCAGTACCCCGAACAATGAGCAGTTCTTC. It specifies CASSTPNNEQFF.

This chain links TRBV30 with TRBJ2-2, with 7 bases aligning to TRBD2. This CDR3 region has 15 residues. Trimming cost V 1 base and J 6 bases; bases outside gene matches: 8. Germline CDR1 and CDR2: GTSNPN and SVGIG (reference sequence). The CDR3, as DNA: TGTGCCTGGAGTGGGGGGGGGACGAAACCCGGGGAGCTGTTTTTT. This sequence encodes CAWSGGGTKPGELFF.

J is TRBJ2-1 and V is TRBV7-9, with 12 bases that match TRBD2. The length of the CDR3 is 15 residues. J lost 6 bases, V lost 7 bases, and 7 bases had no gene match. The germline gives CDR1 SEHNR, CDR2 FQNEAQ (reference sequence). The CDR3 DNA is TGTGCCAGCACCGTACTAGCGGGGGGCCCCAATGAGCAGTTCTTC. Protein: CASTVLAGGPNEQFF. The whole variable domain, remainder taken from reference TRBV7-9 and TRBJ2-1, is DTGVSQNPRHKITKRGQNVTFRCDPISEHNRLYWYRQTLGQGPEFLTYFQNEAQLEKSRLLSDRFSAERPKGSFSTLEIQRTEQGDSAMYLCASTVLAGGPNEQFFGPGTRLTVL.

The V gene is TRBV10-2, the J gene TRBJ1-6; 9 bases agree with TRBD1. Germline V gene sequence: CDR1 WSHSY, CDR2 SAAADI. The CDR3 is made up of 14 amino acids. The ends lost 6 bases at V and 10 bases at J; junction bases unmatched: 7. CDR3 residues: CASSEQGAESPLHF. The DNA for the CDR3 is TGCGCCAGCAGCGAACAGGGGGCGGAATCACCCCTCCACTTT.

The V call is TRBV2, the J call TRBJ2-4; TRBD1 aligns across 10 bases. The CDR3 contains 16 residues. Germline V gene sequence: CDR1 SNHLY, CDR2 FYNNEI. With 2 bases clipped from V and 5 bases from J, the junction kept 6 bases outside the gene matches. In DNA form, the CDR3 reads TGTGCCAGCAGTGAAAGGTTTGGGACAGGGGAAAACATTCAGTACTTC. Translation: CASSERFGTGENIQYF.

V and J are TRBV6-5 and TRBJ1-2; D call uncertain. CDR3 length equals 12 residues. Trimming pared 4 bases from V and 4 bases from J, leaving 7 bases between. Germline CDR1 MNHEY, CDR2 SVGAGI. CDR3 in DNA: TGTGCCAGCAGTTCCCAATTCTATGGCTACACCTTC. Residues: CASSSQFYGYTF.

This clone was seen once. A read error may produce the germline difference seen at one junction end. The rearrangement links TRBV7-3 to TRBJ2-5, with 10 bases matching TRBD2. The germline CDR1 and CDR2 sequences are SGHTA and FQGTGA. The CDR3 has 15 amino acids. The CDR3 DNA reads TGTGCTAGCAGCTTAAATAGCGGGGGGCAGGAGACCCAGTACTTC. Encoded protein: CASSLNSGGQETQYF.

The chain has TRBV11-2 and TRBJ1-5; no reliable D call. V shed 2 bases and J shed 7 bases, with 12 bases lying between them. The CDR3 covers 14 residues. Germline V gene lookup returns CDR1 SGHAT and CDR2 FQNNGV. CDR3 residues: CASSLSLGGQPQHF. The CDR3, as DNA: TGTGCCAGCAGCTTATCTTTAGGAGGACAGCCCCAGCATTTT.

CDR3 DNA: TGTGCCAGTAGTATAGCCGGGGGAGGGAACACTGAAGCTTTCTTT. Translated: CASSIAGGGNTEAFF. This sequence joins TRBV19 and TRBJ1-1; tentatively, D is TRBD1 (5 bases). Germline-derived CDR1 and CDR2 are LNHDA and SQIVND (reference sequence). This CDR3 is 15 amino acids long. V lost 1 base and J 1 base, leaving 10 bases between the germline ends.

The rearrangement links TRBV5-5 to TRBJ1-5; tentative D call: TRBD1 (6 bases). The V end lost 3 bases, the J end lost 0 bases, and 10 bases lay between the germline ends. Germline V lookup: CDR1 SGHKS, CDR2 YYEKEE (reference sequence). There are 15 residues in the CDR3. CDR3 nucleotide sequence: TGTGCCAGCAGCTGGGAGGGGGGTAGCAATCAGCCCCAGCATTTT. Its translation is CASSWEGGSNQPQHF.

The genes are TRBV18 and TRBJ2-1; D might be TRBD1 (6 bases). Trimming left V 4 bases short and J 2 bases short, with 12 bases between. This CDR3 spans 15 amino acids. Germline assignment: CDR1 KGHSH and CDR2 LQKENI. The CDR3 loop reads CASSQNQGTYNEQFF. In nucleotides, the CDR3 is TGTGCCAGCTCACAAAACCAGGGGACCTACAATGAGCAGTTCTTC.

The chain links TRBV6-1 to TRBJ2-3; 11 bases map to TRBD2. CDR1 is MNHNS and CDR2 is SASEGT in the germline V gene. J lost 6 bases, V lost 7 bases, and 6 bases had no gene match. The CDR3 runs 14 residues. The DNA of the CDR3 is TGTGCCAGCAATCTAGCGGGGGGTCTCGATACGCAGTATTTT. Protein sequence: CASNLAGGLDTQYF.

This chain links TRBV7-3 with TRBJ1-1; D unclear. The CDR3 totals 13 residues. V was pared by 4 bases and J by 0 bases, with 6 bases between. From germline, CDR1 is SGHTA and CDR2 FQGTGA. The CDR3 reads CASSSHLNTEAFF. The CDR3 region has the DNA TGTGCCAGCAGCTCCCACTTGAACACTGAAGCTTTCTTT.

V and J are TRBV18 and TRBJ1-1; 8 nucleotides agree with TRBD1. V shed 1 base and J 0 bases; nucleotides not matched to a gene: 7. Germline V lookup: CDR1 KGHSH, CDR2 LQKENI. The length of the CDR3 is 17 residues. This chain's CDR3 is CASSPLDRAGMNTEAFF. CDR3 DNA sequence: TGTGCCAGCTCACCACTGGACAGGGCGGGGATGAACACTGAAGCTTTCTTT.

This clone came up a few times. The genes are TRBV21-1 and TRBJ2-2; the table's D gene call, TRBD1, was not cross checked with the DNA. TRBV21-1 counts as a pseudogene. This CDR3 has 16 residues. In DNA, the CDR3 is TGTGCCAGCACCGTTCGACAGGGGGATGGATCCGGGGAGCTGTTTTTT. The encoded protein is CASTVRQGDGSGELFF.

V gene TRBV5-6 combines with J gene TRBJ1-2; 8 nucleotides agree with TRBD1. Per the germline V gene, CDR1 is SGHDT and CDR2 is YYEEEE. The CDR3 is 13 residues long. Trimming cost V 4 bases and J 8 bases; bases outside gene matches: 7. This CDR3 is CASSRDRWDGYTF. The CDR3 nucleotides read TGTGCCAGCAGCAGGGACAGGTGGGACGGCTACACCTTC.

V usage is TRBV2 and J usage is TRBJ1-5; D unresolved. This CDR3 spans 12 amino acids. V dropped 1 base and J dropped 4 bases, with 2 bases sitting between them. Germline CDR1 and CDR2: SNHLY and FYNNEI. The CDR3 DNA reads as TGTGCCAGCAGTGAAGGTAATCAGCCCCAGCATTTT. It is translated as CASSEGNQPQHF. The full variable domain, in which reference TRBV2 and TRBJ1-5 provide the parts outside the CDR3, is EPEVTQTPSHQVTQMGQEVILRCVPISNHLYFYWYRQILGQKVEFLVSFYNNEISEKSEIFDDQFSVERPDGSNFTLKIRSTKLEDSAMYFCASSEGNQPQHFGDGTRLSIL.

Written as DNA, the CDR3 is TGTGCCAGCAGCTTAGTAGCCGTTTGGGGCTACAATGAGCAGTTCTTC. Encoded protein: CASSLVAVWGYNEQFF. This sequence joins TRBV7-9 and TRBJ2-1; D is undetermined. The CDR3 totals 16 residues. The germline V gene has CDR1 SEHNR and CDR2 FQNEAQ (reference sequence). V shed 1 base and J shed 3 bases, with 13 bases lying between them.

The chain employs TRBV7-9 and TRBJ2-3; 11 bases agree with TRBD2. The germline V gene has CDR1 SEHNR and CDR2 FQNEAQ (reference sequence). The CDR3 has 16 residues. V was pared by 5 bases and J by 5 bases, with 9 bases of the junction left unmatched. In nucleotides, the CDR3 is TGTGCCAGCAGCGATAGCGGGAGGGCCTTGGTAGATACGCAGTATTTT. The encoded protein is CASSDSGRALVDTQYF.

This clone was seen a few times. The chain links TRBV7-4 to TRBJ1-2; D remains unclear. Germline loops: CDR1 SGHVT, CDR2 SQSDAQ. The CDR3 has 13 amino acids. Trimming shortened V by 5 bases and J by 8 bases, and 15 bases separated the two germline ends. The chain's CDR3 is CASSPSRAGGYTF. CDR3 coding DNA: TGTGCCAGCAGCCCCAGCCGGGCGGGGGGCTACACCTTC.

The chain joins TRBV5-1 to TRBJ1-1, with TRBD1 as a possible D gene (5 bases). The CDR3 length is 13 residues. CDR1 and CDR2 (germline): SGHRS, YFSETQ. The V end lost 4 bases, the J end lost 7 bases, and 14 bases lay between the germline ends. The DNA for the CDR3 is TGCGCCAGCAGCCCATTGGGGACTAGTGAAGCTTTCTTT. Encoded protein: CASSPLGTSEAFF. Full variable domain (remainder filled in from reference TRBV5-1 and TRBJ1-1): KAGVTQTPRYLIKTRGQQVTLSCSPISGHRSVSWYQQTPGQGLQFLFEYFSETQRNKGNFPGRFSGRQFSNSRSEMNVSTLELGDSALYLCASSPLGTSEAFFGQGTRLTVV.

The chain employs TRBV19 and TRBJ2-2, with D perhaps matching TRBD1 (6 bases). Looked up from germline, CDR1 is LNHDA and CDR2 is SQIVND (reference sequence). Trimming took 5 bases from V and 6 from J, leaving 13 bases between them. The length of the CDR3 is 14 residues. The CDR3, as DNA: TGTGCCAGTAGTCCCCGACAGGCTTCCGGGGAGCTGTTTTTT. Protein: CASSPRQASGELFF.